Presented here are 21 T cell receptor beta chains from one specimen sequenced in a study of untreated major depressive disorder. Sequencing used immunoSEQ multiplex PCR; TCRdb keeps in-frame clones, though not all of them. The data contain approximately 15,000 clones, 92% of them seen just once; the ten biggest clones take up about 0.8%. Broader study findings: Compared with controls, depressed patients showed more TRBV05-01 (Vbeta 5.1) usage in CD4+ T cells.

These receptors lack a known antigen. The specimen was CD4+ T cells from PBMCs. All receptors derive from a man aged 25-45 years with major depressive disorder.

The rearrangement uses TRBV28 and TRBJ1-6; D not resolved. Germline V gene sequence: CDR1 MDHEN, CDR2 SYDVKM. Trimming pared 3 bases from V and 4 bases from J, leaving 10 bases between. CDR3 length equals 15 residues. The CDR3: CASSLQELYNSPLHF. In DNA form, the CDR3 reads TGTGCCAGCAGTTTGCAGGAGCTATATAATTCACCCCTCCACTTT.

The CDR3 region is CASTLIGGGNEQYF. The CDR3 DNA reads as TGTGCCAGCACCCTAATAGGAGGTGGGAACGAGCAGTACTTC. The chain carries TRBV5-6 and TRBJ2-7; tentative D call: TRBD2 (5 bases). The germline CDR1 and CDR2 sequences are SGHDT and YYEEEE. CDR3 length: 14 amino acids. Trimming cost V 6 bases and J 5 bases, with 18 bases left between them.

This chain connects TRBV27 to TRBJ1-3, with D uncertain. V was cut by 9 bases and J by 4 bases, with 22 bases left in between. CDR3 size: 16 residues. CDR1 and CDR2 (germline): MNHEY, SMNVEV (reference sequence). CDR3 in DNA: TGTGCCAGGAAGGGTTGGGGAAGACCTTGCGGAAACACCATATATTTT. Translated: CARKGWGRPCGNTIYF.

The gene calls are TRBV2 and TRBJ2-7; 9 nucleotides match TRBD1. V trimming: 1 base; J trimming: 3 bases; junction bases outside the gene matches: 7. This CDR3 is built from 16 residues. Germline assignment: CDR1 SNHLY and CDR2 FYNNEI. The CDR3 bases are TGTGCCAGCAGTGAAGTCGGGGGACAGGGAGGCTACGAGCAGTACTTC. Its protein is CASSEVGGQGGYEQYF.

CDR3 bases: TGCAGCGTTGATTCGGCAGCCAACCTCTATGGCTACACCTTC. It yields the protein CSVDSAANLYGYTF. This chain uses TRBV29-1 with TRBJ1-2; D remains unclear. This CDR3 region has 14 residues. The ends were cut back, 3 bases at V and 4 bases at J, with 15 bases in the middle. In germline, CDR1 is SQVTM, CDR2 ANQGSEA.

The rearrangement joins TRBV12-5 to TRBJ1-6, with D tentatively TRBD1 (5 bases). V was shortened by 5 bases and J by 1 base, with 9 bases between the two germline ends. This CDR3 has 15 residues. Germline values: CDR1 LGHNT, CDR2 FRNRAP. The CDR3 loop is CASGTGSSYNSPLHF. The CDR3 DNA reads as TGTGCTAGTGGTACAGGATCATCCTATAATTCACCCCTCCACTTT.

This clone was seen a single time. The V call is TRBV28, the J call TRBJ2-7; possibly TRBD1 for D (5 bases). CDR1 MDHEN and CDR2 SYDVKM come from the germline V gene. This CDR3 contains 15 residues. Trimming pared 6 bases from V and 1 base from J, leaving 16 bases between. The DNA of the CDR3 is TGTGCCAGCAGCCAAACAGGAACTCTTTCCTACGAGCAGTACTTC. Translation: CASSQTGTLSYEQYF.

V usage is TRBV6-5 and J usage is TRBJ2-7; D is ambiguous. V gave up 4 bases and J gave up 3 bases, with 10 bases separating them. The CDR3 runs 13 residues. Per germline, CDR1 MNHEY and CDR2 SVGAGI. The CDR3 reads CASSSGQFYEQYF. CDR3 DNA sequence: TGTGCCAGCAGTTCTGGCCAGTTCTACGAGCAGTACTTC.

The chain joins TRBV2 to TRBJ1-2; 7 bases are shared with TRBD1. The germline V gene encodes CDR1 SNHLY and CDR2 FYNNEI. The CDR3 totals 13 residues. The J segment lost 7 bases and the V segment lost 3 bases, leaving 5 bases of the junction unmatched. This chain's CDR3 is CASSEEGAAGYTF. In DNA, the CDR3 is TGTGCCAGCAGTGAGGAGGGGGCGGCTGGCTACACCTTC.

This chain uses TRBV13 with TRBJ2-2, with TRBD2 identical over 7 bases. Germline loops: CDR1 PRHDT, CDR2 FYEKMQ (reference sequence). This CDR3 comprises 17 residues. V shed 2 bases, J shed 2 bases, and the junction held 8 bases outside the gene matches. CDR3 DNA sequence: TGTGCCAGCAGCTTAAGTTACGCGGGGGTAAACACCGGGGAGCTGTTTTTT. Translated: CASSLSYAGVNTGELFF.

This chain joins TRBV5-4 and TRBJ2-1; 9 bases are a match to TRBD2. V was pared by 9 bases and J by 4 bases, with 8 bases of the junction left unmatched. The germline gives CDR1 SGHNT, CDR2 YYREEE (reference sequence). The CDR3 is 14 residues long. The CDR3 bases are TGTGCCACCGGGGAGCGGGGGGCTTACAATGAGCAGTTCTTC. Encoded protein: CATGERGAYNEQFF.

The count of this clone is one. The chain joins TRBV5-4 to TRBJ2-1; 9 positions match TRBD2. The J segment lost 7 bases and the V segment lost 4 bases, leaving 6 bases of the junction unmatched. The germline CDR1 and CDR2 sequences are SGHNT and YYREEE (reference sequence). The CDR3 runs 14 residues. CDR3 residues: CASSPSGELNEQFF. The DNA of the CDR3 is TGTGCCAGCAGCCCTAGCGGGGAATTAAATGAGCAGTTCTTC.

The chain carries TRBV6-5 and TRBJ1-5; no reliable D call. In germline, CDR1 is MNHEY, CDR2 SVGAGI. The CDR3 loop spans 15 amino acids. V was pared by 6 bases and J by 6 bases, with 18 bases between. CDR3 residues: CASSPDSSRAQPQHF. In nucleotides, the CDR3 is TGTGCCAGCAGCCCCGACTCCAGCCGGGCTCAGCCCCAGCATTTT.

The chain links TRBV6-5 to TRBJ1-5; the D gene is possibly TRBD1 (6 bases). This CDR3 has 14 amino acids. Deletions cut 8 bases from V and 7 bases from J, with 18 bases between. Looked up from germline, CDR1 is MNHEY and CDR2 is SVGAGI. The CDR3 DNA sequence: TGTGCCAGCCGTGAGGGGGGGGCTGGGCAGCCCCAGCATTTT. Translated, it gives CASREGGAGQPQHF.

The V call is TRBV7-8, the J call TRBJ2-2; D gene uncertain. V was clipped by 4 bases and J by 1 base, with 10 bases between them. Germline V gene data show CDR1 as SGHVS and CDR2 as FQNEAQ. The length of the CDR3 is 15 residues. CDR3 DNA: TGTGCCAGCAGCTCACTGACTTGGAACACCGGGGAGCTGTTTTTT. The encoded protein is CASSSLTWNTGELFF.

V usage is TRBV6-1 and J usage is TRBJ2-3; D gene unclear. The CDR3 contains 14 residues. CDR1 MNHNS and CDR2 SASEGT come from the germline V gene. The V and J ends lost 4 bases and 0 bases respectively, with 8 bases between them. CDR3 nucleotides: TGTGCCAGCAGTGTGGCAGGAAGCACAGATACGCAGTATTTT. Translating gives CASSVAGSTDTQYF.

The chain recombines TRBV7-2 with TRBJ2-1; no clear D. Germline V gene data show CDR1 as SGHTA and CDR2 as FQGNSA. V was clipped by 1 base and J by 6 bases, with 1 base between them. CDR3 length equals 11 residues. This CDR3 is CASSLVNEQFF. The CDR3 bases are TGTGCCAGCAGCTTAGTCAATGAGCAGTTCTTC.

The chain links TRBV7-9 to TRBJ1-4, with 9 bases identical to TRBD1. The CDR3 runs 14 residues. V lost 6 bases to trimming and J lost 8 bases; unmatched junction nucleotides: 7. In germline, CDR1 is SEHNR, CDR2 FQNEAQ (reference sequence). CDR3 region: CASSLQGAQEKLFF. In DNA, the CDR3 is TGTGCCAGCAGTCTACAGGGGGCTCAAGAAAAACTGTTTTTT.

The J gene is TRBJ2-7, the V gene TRBV6-5, with D possibly TRBD2 on 6 matching bases. V gave up 1 base and J gave up 2 bases, with 9 bases separating them. CDR1 MNHEY and CDR2 SVGAGI come from the germline V gene. CDR3 length: 14 amino acids. This chain's CDR3 is CASSYWRGPYEQYF. Written as DNA, the CDR3 is TGTGCCAGCAGTTACTGGCGGGGACCCTACGAGCAGTACTTC.

The V and J genes are TRBV18 and TRBJ2-2, with TRBD1 matching over 8 bases. This CDR3 is 17 amino acids long. CDR1 KGHSH and CDR2 LQKENI come from the germline V gene. Losses at the gene ends were 2 bases for V and 1 base for J; bases not matched to a gene: 6. The CDR3 protein is CASSPLAGTGNTGELFF. CDR3 sequence (DNA): TGTGCCAGCTCACCATTAGCCGGGACAGGGAACACCGGGGAGCTGTTTTTT.

J is TRBJ2-6 and V is TRBV5-1; 7 bases agree with TRBD1. Unmatched junction bases numbered 5, after V lost 4 bases and J lost 1 base. The germline V gene encodes CDR1 SGHRS and CDR2 YFSETQ. This CDR3 spans 16 amino acids. CDR3 DNA sequence: TGCGCCAGCAGCCTCGACAGGGTATCTGGGGCCAACGTCCTGACTTTC. Translation gives CASSLDRVSGANVLTF.